These 5 T cell receptor beta chains originate from one sample sequenced in a study of blood T cell repertoires in COVID-19. Data came from immunoSEQ multiplex PCR; TCRdb stores just in-frame clones and leaves some out. The repertoire holds 120,000 or so clones, with less than 90% as singletons. The sequenced sample consisted of peripheral blood. The receptors shown here come from a man of 80 years or more with active or convalescent COVID-19.

The chain recombines TRBV7-3 with TRBJ2-1; no clear D gene. The length of the CDR3 is 15 residues. V was clipped by 5 bases and J by 4 bases, with 15 bases between them. In germline, CDR1 is SGHTA, CDR2 FQGTGA. CDR3 coding DNA: TGTGCCAGCAGCCTCCGCCTGACTGATTACAATGAGCAGTTCTTC. Its translation: CASSLRLTDYNEQFF.

This clone came up once. The chain combines TRBV29-1 with TRBJ1-3, with unresolved D. V lost 6 bases and J 0 bases, leaving 9 bases between the germline ends. CDR3 size: 13 residues. Germline V gene sequence: CDR1 SQVTM, CDR2 ANQGSEA. The CDR3 sequence is CSVAQSSGNTIYF. CDR3 bases: TGCAGCGTCGCACAAAGCTCTGGAAACACCATATATTTT.

The chain has TRBV6-5 and TRBJ2-1; 8 bases are a match to TRBD1. Germline CDR1 MNHEY, CDR2 SVGAGI. The trim removed 6 bases at V and 4 bases at J, leaving 8 bases unmatched. The length of the CDR3 is 15 residues. Written as DNA, the CDR3 is TGTGCCAGCAGCCCCGACAGGGGTGGATACAATGAGCAGTTCTTC. Amino acids: CASSPDRGGYNEQFF.

This chain connects TRBV4-2 to TRBJ1-1, with 7 nucleotides matching TRBD1. Germline values: CDR1 LGHNA, CDR2 YNFKEQ. The ends lost 0 bases at V and 4 bases at J; junction bases unmatched: 5. This CDR3 region has 15 residues. For the CDR3, the DNA is TGTGCCAGCAGCCAAGATAGGGGGCTGGCCACTGAAGCTTTCTTT. Protein sequence: CASSQDRGLATEAFF.

The chain links TRBV10-1 to TRBJ2-7, with D tentatively TRBD2 (7 bases). Germline V gene data show CDR1 as WNHNN and CDR2 as SYGVQD (reference sequence). This CDR3 region has 13 residues. The ends were cut back, 8 bases at V and 6 bases at J, with 17 bases in the middle. The CDR3 spells CASHREGSVEQYF. The CDR3 DNA follows: TGCGCCAGCCACAGGGAGGGTTCGGTCGAGCAGTACTTC.